A single sample is the source of the 22 T cell receptor beta chains below, sequenced in a study of blood T cell repertoires in COVID-19. Only in-frame clones appear in the TCRdb table, and some are missing; sequencing was by immunoSEQ multiplex PCR. The sample lists roughly 100,000 clones, more than 70% occurring once. Material for sequencing was peripheral blood. Receptors were obtained from an older woman with acute or convalescent COVID-19.

This rearrangement joins TRBV5-4 to TRBJ2-5, with 9 bases aligning to TRBD1. With 3 bases clipped from V and 2 bases from J, the junction kept 5 bases outside the gene matches. Germline CDR1 reads SGHNT; CDR2 reads YYREEE (reference sequence). This CDR3 is 15 amino acids long. The CDR3 DNA sequence: TGTGCCAGCAGCTCCGCCGGGACAGGGCAAGAGACCCAGTACTTC. It specifies CASSSAGTGQETQYF.

V usage is TRBV11-3 and J usage is TRBJ1-2; weak D call: TRBD1 (6 bases). Between the trimmed V and J ends, which lost 5 bases and 7 bases, there was a span of 23 bases. The CDR3 loop spans 16 amino acids. Germline loops: CDR1 SGHNT, CDR2 YENEEA. CDR3 amino acids: CASSNTNTGPSFGYTF. The CDR3 DNA follows: TGTGCCAGCAGCAATACTAATACAGGGCCCAGTTTTGGCTACACCTTC.

The sample holds one count of this clone. The rearrangement uses TRBV19 and TRBJ1-5; D uncertain. Trimming took 4 bases from V and 4 from J, leaving 17 bases between them. The length of the CDR3 is 16 residues. Germline lookup yields CDR1 LNHDA and CDR2 SQIVND (reference sequence). This CDR3 reads CASSKWAGQMNQPQHF. As DNA, the CDR3 is TGTGCCAGTAGTAAATGGGCGGGCCAGATGAATCAGCCCCAGCATTTT. Drawing the rest from reference TRBV19 and TRBJ1-5, the complete variable domain is DGGITQSPKYLFRKEGQNVTLSCEQNLNHDAMYWYRQDPGQGLRLIYYSQIVNDFQKGDIAEGYSVSREKKESFPLTVTSAQKNPTAFYLCASSKWAGQMNQPQHFGDGTRLSIL.

V and J are TRBV19 and TRBJ1-1; possibly TRBD1 for D (6 bases). Germline V gene data show CDR1 as LNHDA and CDR2 as SQIVND (reference sequence). Trimming removed 10 bases at V and 0 bases at J, with 18 bases between. CDR3 length: 15 amino acids. CDR3 nucleotides: TGTGCCATCCATGCGGGGGGCGGATTGAACACTGAAGCTTTCTTT. This sequence encodes CAIHAGGGLNTEAFF.

V gene TRBV3-1 (or the pseudogene TRBV3-2) combines with J gene TRBJ2-6, with 8 bases identical to TRBD1. V gave up 2 bases and J gave up 0 bases; unmatched junction bases: 6. This CDR3 spans 18 amino acids. The germline CDR1 and CDR2 sequences are LGHDT and YNNKEL (reference sequence). DNA for the CDR3: TGTGCCAGCAGCCAAAGGGGGACAGGAGCCTCTGGGGCCAACGTCCTGACTTTC. This gives the protein CASSQRGTGASGANVLTF.

The chain uses TRBV2 and TRBJ1-2; TRBD1 matches 10 bases. CDR1 SNHLY and CDR2 FYNNEI come from the germline V gene. The V and J ends lost 7 bases and 7 bases, in that order; junction bases with no gene match: 9. CDR3 length: 14 amino acids. In nucleotides, the CDR3 is TGTGCCAGCATTATTATGGGACAGGGGTCTGGCTACACCTTC. It is translated as CASIIMGQGSGYTF.

This clone was recorded a few times. Here the CDR3 DNA reads TGTGCCAGCAGCCGGGACAGGCACCGGGGCACCGGGGAGCTGTTTTTT. Translated: CASSRDRHRGTGELFF. This chain links TRBV2 with TRBJ2-2; 8 bases line up with TRBD1. With 6 bases clipped from V and 4 bases from J, the junction kept 10 bases outside the gene matches. Germline loops: CDR1 SNHLY, CDR2 FYNNEI. This CDR3 is built from 16 residues.

The gene calls are TRBV7-9 and TRBJ2-1, with D hard to call. There are 11 residues in the CDR3. With 0 bases removed from V and 10 bases from J, the gap between germline ends came to 4 bases. Per the germline V gene, CDR1 is SEHNR and CDR2 is FQNEAQ (reference sequence). The CDR3 DNA is TGTGCCAGCAGCTTAGCAGCGGAGCAGTTCTTC. This sequence encodes CASSLAAEQFF.

This chain links TRBV3-1 (or the pseudogene TRBV3-2) with TRBJ1-2, with D uncertain. CDR3 length: 12 residues. Germline CDR1 is LGHDT and CDR2 is YNNKEL (reference sequence). Trimming took 2 bases from V and 4 from J, leaving 5 bases between them. In DNA, the CDR3 is TGTGCCAGCAGCCAATCCTTCTATGGCTACACCTTC. Residues: CASSQSFYGYTF.

The chain carries TRBV4-1 and TRBJ1-5; possibly TRBD1 for D (6 bases). Trimming took off 1 base at V and 3 bases at J, with 10 bases between the two ends. Germline V lookup: CDR1 MGHRA, CDR2 YSYEKL. The CDR3 runs to 15 residues. CDR3 coding DNA: TGCGCCAGCAGCCAAGGAGACAGGAACAATCAGCCCCAGCATTTT. Amino acids: CASSQGDRNNQPQHF.

CDR3 bases: TGTGCCAGCAGCTCCGACACCACAGATACGCAGTATTTT. Translated: CASSSDTTDTQYF. The V call is TRBV12-3 or TRBV12-4, the J call TRBJ2-3, with no clear D. Trimming left V 6 bases short and J 2 bases short, with 9 bases between. This CDR3 has 13 amino acids.

The chain employs TRBV6-5 and TRBJ2-1; D possibly corresponds to TRBD1 (7 bases). This CDR3 region has 14 residues. V dropped 2 bases and J dropped 6 bases, with 11 bases sitting between them. The germline CDR1 and CDR2 sequences are MNHEY and SVGAGI. CDR3 region: CASSYGQGGNEQFF. The CDR3 DNA reads as TGTGCCAGCAGTTACGGGCAGGGGGGCAATGAGCAGTTCTTC.

The V and J genes are TRBV29-1 and TRBJ1-2, with D possibly TRBD1 on 5 matching bases. Germline CDR1 is SQVTM and CDR2 is ANQGSEA. CDR3 size: 14 residues. Between the trimmed V and J ends, which lost 3 bases and 6 bases, there was a span of 17 bases. The CDR3 reads CSVELFGGKDGYTF. The CDR3 DNA follows: TGCAGCGTTGAGCTTTTTGGGGGGAAGGATGGCTACACCTTC.

The V call is TRBV29-1, the J call TRBJ1-5; TRBD1 might be the D (5 bases). CDR1 is SQVTM and CDR2 is ANQGSEA in the germline V gene. V was cut by 4 bases and J by 4 bases, with 8 bases left in between. The CDR3 totals 12 residues. The CDR3 is CSVGGGNQPQHF. The CDR3 coding sequence is TGCAGCGTTGGGGGGGGGAATCAGCCCCAGCATTTT. Full variable domain (rest looked up from reference TRBV29-1 and TRBJ1-5): SAVISQKPSRDICQRGTSLTIQCQVDSQVTMMFWYRQQPGQSLTLIATANQGSEATYESGFVIDKFPISRPNLTFSTLTVSNMSPEDSSIYLCSVGGGNQPQHFGDGTRLSIL.

The chain joins TRBV11-2 to TRBJ1-2; D remains ambiguous. The CDR3 spans 14 residues. The V gene lost 0 bases and the J gene lost 1 base, with 6 bases spanning the gap. Germline assignment: CDR1 SGHAT and CDR2 FQNNGV. The CDR3 sequence: CASSLDLFNYGYTF. In DNA, the CDR3 is TGTGCCAGCAGCTTAGACCTTTTTAACTATGGCTACACCTTC.

In this sample, this clone turned up once. The chain is built from TRBV19 and TRBJ1-2; TRBD1 matches at 7 bases. Germline trimming cut 9 bases from V and 1 base from J; bases unmatched to any gene: 8. The CDR3 spans 14 residues. Germline V CDR1 and CDR2: LNHDA, SQIVND (reference sequence). In DNA, the CDR3 is TGTGCCAGCCGTGGACAGGTTAATAACTATGGCTACACCTTC. As protein: CASRGQVNNYGYTF.

This sequence joins TRBV6-5 and TRBJ1-1, with D possibly matching TRBD1 (5 bases). With 8 bases removed from V and 0 bases from J, the gap between germline ends came to 10 bases. Germline loops: CDR1 MNHEY, CDR2 SVGAGI. There are 13 residues in the CDR3. CDR3 residues: CASPKGVNTEAFF. DNA of the CDR3: TGTGCCAGCCCTAAAGGGGTGAACACTGAAGCTTTCTTT.

The chain couples TRBV6-5 to TRBJ2-1; D might be TRBD2 (6 bases). Per germline, CDR1 MNHEY and CDR2 SVGAGI. Trimming left V 4 bases short and J 4 bases short, with 11 bases between. The CDR3 loop spans 14 amino acids. The CDR3 DNA sequence: TGTGCCAGCAGTTTTAGCGGAGGATACAATGAGCAGTTCTTC. Amino acid sequence: CASSFSGGYNEQFF.

This clone came up once. V and J are TRBV24-1 and TRBJ2-1, with 7 bases fitting TRBD2. The junction had 15 bases not matched to a gene; V was cut back by 7 bases and J by 7 bases. This CDR3 is 16 amino acids long. From germline, CDR1 is KGHDR and CDR2 SFDVKD. CDR3 nucleotide sequence: TGTGCCACCAGGGGCCTAGCTGGGAGGGGTAAGAATGAGCAGTTCTTC. It encodes CATRGLAGRGKNEQFF.

This clone was counted only a few times. The V gene is TRBV6-1, the J gene TRBJ2-3; 7 bases map to TRBD2. The junction had 1 base not matched to a gene; V was cut back by 1 base and J by 0 bases. This CDR3 has 15 amino acids. CDR1 and CDR2 (germline): MNHNS, SASEGT. The CDR3 coding sequence is TGTGCCAGCAGTGAAGGCGGGAGCAGCACAGATACGCAGTATTTT. It encodes CASSEGGSSTDTQYF.

The rearrangement links TRBV5-1 to TRBJ1-4; possible D gene TRBD1, 5 bases. The CDR3 extends over 16 amino acids. Germline CDR1 is SGHRS and CDR2 is YFSETQ. V was cut by 4 bases and J by 4 bases, with 17 bases left in between. This CDR3 is CASSPVAQGGNEKLFF. The CDR3 region has the DNA TGCGCCAGCAGCCCGGTCGCCCAGGGTGGTAATGAAAAACTGTTTTTT.

This clone was detected only a few times. The rearrangement uses TRBV29-1 and TRBJ2-5; 7 bases match TRBD2. The length of the CDR3 is 12 residues. V shed 4 bases and J 5 bases; nucleotides not matched to a gene: 4. Germline values: CDR1 SQVTM, CDR2 ANQGSEA. The CDR3 region is CSVGGGAETQYF. In nucleotides, the CDR3 is TGCAGCGTTGGGGGGGGAGCGGAGACCCAGTACTTC.